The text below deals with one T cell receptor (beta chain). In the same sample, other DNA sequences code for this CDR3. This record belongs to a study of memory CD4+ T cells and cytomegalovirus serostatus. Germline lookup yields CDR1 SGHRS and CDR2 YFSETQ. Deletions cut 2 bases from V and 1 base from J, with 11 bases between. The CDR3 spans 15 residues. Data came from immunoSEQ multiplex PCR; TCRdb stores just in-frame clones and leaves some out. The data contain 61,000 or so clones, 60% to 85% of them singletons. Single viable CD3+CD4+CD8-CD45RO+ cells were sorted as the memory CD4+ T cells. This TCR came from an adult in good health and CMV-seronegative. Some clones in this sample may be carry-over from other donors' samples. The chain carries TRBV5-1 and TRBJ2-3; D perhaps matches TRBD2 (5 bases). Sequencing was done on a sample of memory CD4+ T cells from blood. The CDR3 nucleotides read TGCGCCAGCAGCTTATCCGGGGTAGGCACAGATACGCAGTATTTT. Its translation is CASSLSGVGTDTQYF.